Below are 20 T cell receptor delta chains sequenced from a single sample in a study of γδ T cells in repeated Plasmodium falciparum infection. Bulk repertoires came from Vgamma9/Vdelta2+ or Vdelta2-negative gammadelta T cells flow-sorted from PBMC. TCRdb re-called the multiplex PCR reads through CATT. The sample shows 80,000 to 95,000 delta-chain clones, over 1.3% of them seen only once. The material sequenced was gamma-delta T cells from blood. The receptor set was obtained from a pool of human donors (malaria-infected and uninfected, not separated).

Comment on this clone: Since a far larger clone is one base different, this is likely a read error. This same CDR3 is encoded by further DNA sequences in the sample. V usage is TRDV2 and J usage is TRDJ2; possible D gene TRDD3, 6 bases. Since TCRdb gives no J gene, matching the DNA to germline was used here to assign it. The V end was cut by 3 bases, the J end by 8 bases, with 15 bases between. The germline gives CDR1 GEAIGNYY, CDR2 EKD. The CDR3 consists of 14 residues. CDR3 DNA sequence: TGTGCCTGTGACCCACTGAGGGGGGACGCACAACTCTTCTTT. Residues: CACDPLRGDAQLFF.

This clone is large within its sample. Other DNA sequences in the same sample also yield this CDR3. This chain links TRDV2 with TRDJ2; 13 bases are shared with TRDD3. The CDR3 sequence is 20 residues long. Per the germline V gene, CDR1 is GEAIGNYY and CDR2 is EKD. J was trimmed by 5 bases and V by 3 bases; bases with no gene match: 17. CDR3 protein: CACDPVYPSTGGYGTAQLFF. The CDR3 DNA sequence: TGTGCCTGTGACCCTGTATATCCCAGTACTGGGGGATACGGCACAGCACAACTCTTCTTT.

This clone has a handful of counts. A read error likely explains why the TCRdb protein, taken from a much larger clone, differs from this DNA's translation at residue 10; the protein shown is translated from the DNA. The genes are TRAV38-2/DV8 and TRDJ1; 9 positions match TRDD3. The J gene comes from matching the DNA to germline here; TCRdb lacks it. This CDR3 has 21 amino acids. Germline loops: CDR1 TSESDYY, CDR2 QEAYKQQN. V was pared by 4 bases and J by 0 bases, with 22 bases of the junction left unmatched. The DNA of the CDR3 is TGTGCTTATAGGGGTCCCCCGTCGATTGCTGGGGGATTTCCGTACACCGATAAACTCATCTTT. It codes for CAYRGPPSIAGGFPYTDKLIF.

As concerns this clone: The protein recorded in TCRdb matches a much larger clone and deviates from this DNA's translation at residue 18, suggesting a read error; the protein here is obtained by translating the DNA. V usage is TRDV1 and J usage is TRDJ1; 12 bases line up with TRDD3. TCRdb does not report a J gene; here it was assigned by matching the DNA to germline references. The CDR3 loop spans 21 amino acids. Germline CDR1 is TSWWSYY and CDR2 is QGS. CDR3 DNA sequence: TGTGCTCTTGGGGAACTAGGTAGCTTGTCTACTGGGGGATACATCCCCGATAGACTCATCTTT. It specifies CALGELGSLSTGGYIPDRLIF.

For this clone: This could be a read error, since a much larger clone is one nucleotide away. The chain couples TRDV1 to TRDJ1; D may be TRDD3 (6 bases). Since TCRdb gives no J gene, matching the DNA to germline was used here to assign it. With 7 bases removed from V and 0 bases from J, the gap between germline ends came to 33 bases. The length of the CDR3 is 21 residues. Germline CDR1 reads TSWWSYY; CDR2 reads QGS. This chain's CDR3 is CALDPIFLYFFGGQYTDKLIF. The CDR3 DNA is TGTGCTCTTGACCCGATATTTCTGTACTTCTTCGGGGGACAGTACACCGATAAACTCATCTTT.

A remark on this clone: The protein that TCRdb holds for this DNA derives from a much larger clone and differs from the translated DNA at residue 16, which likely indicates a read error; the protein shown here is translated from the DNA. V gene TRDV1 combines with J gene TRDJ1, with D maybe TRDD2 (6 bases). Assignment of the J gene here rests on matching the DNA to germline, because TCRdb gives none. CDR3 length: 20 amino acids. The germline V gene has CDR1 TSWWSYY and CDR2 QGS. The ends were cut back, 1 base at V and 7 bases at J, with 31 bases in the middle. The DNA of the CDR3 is TGTGCTCTTGGGGAACCCCCCCCTTTCCTATTCGGTCATTCCCCTGGTAAACTCATCTTT. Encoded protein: CALGEPPPFLFGHSPGKLIF.

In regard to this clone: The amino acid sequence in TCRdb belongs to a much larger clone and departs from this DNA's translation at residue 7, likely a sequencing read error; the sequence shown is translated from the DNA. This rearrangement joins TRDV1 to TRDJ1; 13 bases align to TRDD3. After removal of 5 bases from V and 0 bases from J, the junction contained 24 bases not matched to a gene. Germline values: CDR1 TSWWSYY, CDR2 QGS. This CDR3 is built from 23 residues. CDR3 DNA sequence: TGTGCTCTTGGGACTGTAGAGACCCTTATCGCATACTGGGGGATACGGGACACCGATAAACTCATCTTT. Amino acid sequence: CALGTVETLIAYWGIRDTDKLIF.

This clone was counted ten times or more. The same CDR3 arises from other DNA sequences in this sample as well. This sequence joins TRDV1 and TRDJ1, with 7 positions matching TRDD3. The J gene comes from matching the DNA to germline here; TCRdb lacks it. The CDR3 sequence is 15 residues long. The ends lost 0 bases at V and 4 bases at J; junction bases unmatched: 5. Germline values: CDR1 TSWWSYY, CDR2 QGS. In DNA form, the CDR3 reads TGTGCTCTTGGGGAACTGGGGGATCCTCACGATAAACTCATCTTT. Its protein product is CALGELGDPHDKLIF.

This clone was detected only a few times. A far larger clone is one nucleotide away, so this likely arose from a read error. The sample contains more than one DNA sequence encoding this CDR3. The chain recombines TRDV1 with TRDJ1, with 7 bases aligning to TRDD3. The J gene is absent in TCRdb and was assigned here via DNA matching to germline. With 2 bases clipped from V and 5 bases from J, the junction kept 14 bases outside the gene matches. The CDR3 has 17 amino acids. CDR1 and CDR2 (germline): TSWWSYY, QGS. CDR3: CALGEELGLRATDKLIF. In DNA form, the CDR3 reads TGTGCTCTTGGGGAAGAACTGGGGCTTAGGGCCACTGATAAACTCATCTTT.

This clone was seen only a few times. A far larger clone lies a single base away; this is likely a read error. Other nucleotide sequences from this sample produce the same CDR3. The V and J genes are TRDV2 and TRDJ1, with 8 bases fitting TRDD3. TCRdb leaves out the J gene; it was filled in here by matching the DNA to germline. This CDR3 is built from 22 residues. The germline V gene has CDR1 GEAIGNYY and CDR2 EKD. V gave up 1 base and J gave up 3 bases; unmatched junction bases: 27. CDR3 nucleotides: TGTGCCTGTGACACTGAGAGAGTACACTCCCGGGGATGGGGGATGTTGGCCGATAAACTCATCTTT. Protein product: CACDTERVHSRGWGMLADKLIF.

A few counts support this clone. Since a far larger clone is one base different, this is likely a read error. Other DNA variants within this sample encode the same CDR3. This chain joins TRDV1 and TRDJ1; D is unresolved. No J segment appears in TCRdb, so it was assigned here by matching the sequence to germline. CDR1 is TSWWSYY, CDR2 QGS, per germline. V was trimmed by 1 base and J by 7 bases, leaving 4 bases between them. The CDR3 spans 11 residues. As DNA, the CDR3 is TGTGCTCTTGGGGAACACACTAAACTCATCTTT. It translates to CALGEHTKLIF.

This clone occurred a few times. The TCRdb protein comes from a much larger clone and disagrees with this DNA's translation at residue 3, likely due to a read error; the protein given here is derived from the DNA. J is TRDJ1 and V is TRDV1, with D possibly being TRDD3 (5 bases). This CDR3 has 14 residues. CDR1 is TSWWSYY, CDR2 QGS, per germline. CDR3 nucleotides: TGTGCTATTGGGGAGGATAGAGGGGACGATAAACTCATCTTT. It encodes CAIGEDRGDDKLIF.

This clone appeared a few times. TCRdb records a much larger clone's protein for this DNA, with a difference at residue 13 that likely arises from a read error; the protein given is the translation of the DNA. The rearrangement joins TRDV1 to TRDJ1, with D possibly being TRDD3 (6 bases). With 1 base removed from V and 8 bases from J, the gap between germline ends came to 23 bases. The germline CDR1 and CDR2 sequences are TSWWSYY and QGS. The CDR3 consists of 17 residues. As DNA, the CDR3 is TGTGCTCTTGGGGAACGAACTGGGATTTTCGTTCAAGCCAAACTCATCTTT. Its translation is CALGERTGIFVQAKLIF.

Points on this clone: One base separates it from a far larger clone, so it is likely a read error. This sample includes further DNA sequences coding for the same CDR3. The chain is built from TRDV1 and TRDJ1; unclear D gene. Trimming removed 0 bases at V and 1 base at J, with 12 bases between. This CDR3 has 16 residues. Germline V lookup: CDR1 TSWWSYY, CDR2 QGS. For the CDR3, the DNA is TGTGCTCTTGGGGAACTGGGCCGGACAGCCACCGATAAACTCATCTTT. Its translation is CALGELGRTATDKLIF.

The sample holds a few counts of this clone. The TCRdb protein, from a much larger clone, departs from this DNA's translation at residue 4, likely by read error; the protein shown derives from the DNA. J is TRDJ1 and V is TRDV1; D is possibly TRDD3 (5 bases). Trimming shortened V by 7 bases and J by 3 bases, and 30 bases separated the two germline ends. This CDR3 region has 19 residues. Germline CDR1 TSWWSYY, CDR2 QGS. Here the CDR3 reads CALEVCTRAGRGMSDKLIF. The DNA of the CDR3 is TGTGCTCTTGAAGTGTGCACTAGGGCTGGTCGGGGAATGTCCGATAAACTCATCTTT.

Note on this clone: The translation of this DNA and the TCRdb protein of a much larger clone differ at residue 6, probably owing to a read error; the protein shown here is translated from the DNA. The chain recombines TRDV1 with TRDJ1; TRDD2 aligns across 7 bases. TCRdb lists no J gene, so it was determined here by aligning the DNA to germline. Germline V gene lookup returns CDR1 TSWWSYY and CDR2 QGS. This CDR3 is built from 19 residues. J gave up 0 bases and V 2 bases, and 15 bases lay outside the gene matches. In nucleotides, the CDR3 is TGTGCTCTTGGGGAATTTCCGGCCTTCCTTTCCCCATACACCGATAAACTCATCTTT. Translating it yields CALGEFPAFLSPYTDKLIF.

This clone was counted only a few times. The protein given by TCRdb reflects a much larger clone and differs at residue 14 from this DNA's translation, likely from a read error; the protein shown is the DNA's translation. CDR3 coding DNA: TGTGCCTTGCCCAAGTCCCCGTTCTACCACTGGGGGAGGAGTAACCGCGATAAACTCATCTTT. Translating gives CALPKSPFYHWGRSNRDKLIF. V is TRDV3 and J is TRDJ1; 9 bases match TRDD3. There are 21 residues in the CDR3. Unmatched junction bases numbered 30, after V lost 3 bases and J lost 4 bases. Germline CDR1 TVYSNPD, CDR2 GDNSRS (reference sequence).

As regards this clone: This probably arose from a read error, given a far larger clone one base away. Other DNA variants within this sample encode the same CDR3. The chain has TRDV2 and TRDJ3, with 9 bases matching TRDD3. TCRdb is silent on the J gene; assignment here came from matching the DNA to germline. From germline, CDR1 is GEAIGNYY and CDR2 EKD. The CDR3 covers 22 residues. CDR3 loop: CACDTVTIGDTQGSWDTRQMFF. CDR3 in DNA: TGTGCCTGCGACACCGTTACGATAGGGGATACGCAAGGGTCCTGGGACACCCGACAGATGTTTTTC.

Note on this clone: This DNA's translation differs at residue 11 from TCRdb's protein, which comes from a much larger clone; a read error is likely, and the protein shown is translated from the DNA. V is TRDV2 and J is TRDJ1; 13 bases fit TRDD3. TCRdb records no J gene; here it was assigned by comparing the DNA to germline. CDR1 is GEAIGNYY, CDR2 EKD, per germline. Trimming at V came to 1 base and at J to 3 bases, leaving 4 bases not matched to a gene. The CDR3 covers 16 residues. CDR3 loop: CACDTTTGGYADKLIF. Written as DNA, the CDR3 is TGTGCCTGTGACACGACTACTGGGGGATACGCCGATAAACTCATCTTT.

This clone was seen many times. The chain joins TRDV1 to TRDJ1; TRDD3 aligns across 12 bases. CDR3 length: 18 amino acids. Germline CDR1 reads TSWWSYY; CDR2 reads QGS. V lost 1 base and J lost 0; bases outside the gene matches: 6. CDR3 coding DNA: TGTGCTCTTGGGGAACCATCTGGGGGATACGCCTACACCGATAAACTCATCTTT. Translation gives CALGEPSGGYAYTDKLIF.